This is a list of T cell receptor beta chains from one sample in a study of read filtering for tumor transcriptome and immune sequencing. TCRdb reprocessed the reads with MiXCR, giving one entry per CDR3 protein. The table has fewer than 90,000 distinct CDR3 sequences, around 12% seen once. The specimen was a population of CD138-negative cells sorted from bone marrow. These receptors were collected from a donor at least 40 years old with multiple myeloma. Both conserved end residues are part of each CDR3. Fields, in order: J gene, V gene, D gene, clone size, CDR3 protein, CDR3 DNA. D genes are given only for firm matches. Not all rows give a size; the values are once, few, many and, for expanded clones, a class.

J gene: TRBJ2-5; V gene: TRBV29-1; D gene: .; clone size: many; CDR3 protein: CSVVPQETQYF; CDR3 DNA: TGCAGCGTTGTTCCCCAAGAGACCCAGTACTTC
J gene: TRBJ2-1; V gene: TRBV4-1; D gene: TRBD2; clone size: many; CDR3 protein: CASSQGPPPQRGRYNEQFF; CDR3 DNA: TGCGCCAGCAGCCAAGGGCCCCCACCCCAGCGGGGGCGCTACAATGAGCAGTTCTTC
J gene: TRBJ2-3; V gene: TRBV11-2; D gene: TRBD2; clone size: many; CDR3 protein: CASSLSGRSTDTQYF; CDR3 DNA: TGTGCCAGCAGCCTTAGCGGGCGTAGCACAGATACGCAGTATTTT
J gene: TRBJ2-1; V gene: TRBV11-3; D gene: TRBD2; clone size: many; CDR3 protein: CASSLLAGGPDEQFF; CDR3 DNA: TGTGCCAGCAGCTTACTAGCGGGAGGGCCCGATGAGCAGTTCTTC
J gene: TRBJ2-2; V gene: TRBV28; D gene: TRBD2; clone size: .; CDR3 protein: CASSTAGEDTGELFF; CDR3 DNA: TGTGCCAGCAGTACAGCGGGGGAGGACACCGGGGAGCTGTTTTTT
J gene: TRBJ2-2; V gene: TRBV7-6; D gene: TRBD2; clone size: many; CDR3 protein: CASSRSPGLENTGELFF; CDR3 DNA: TGTGCCAGCAGCCGCTCGCCGGGACTAGAGAACACCGGGGAGCTGTTTTTT
J gene: TRBJ1-1; V gene: TRBV20-1; D gene: TRBD1; clone size: few; CDR3 protein: CSARDPGQGGTEAFF; CDR3 DNA: TGCAGTGCTAGAGATCCCGGACAGGGAGGCACTGAAGCTTTCTTT
J gene: TRBJ2-1; V gene: TRBV20-1; D gene: TRBD2; clone size: .; CDR3 protein: CSARGGSGDPQFF; CDR3 DNA: TGCAGTGCTAGAGGGGGTAGCGGGGACCCGCAGTTCTTC
J gene: TRBJ1-5; V gene: TRBV28; D gene: .; clone size: many; CDR3 protein: CASSPADGNSRGGNQPQHF; CDR3 DNA: TGTGCCAGCAGTCCTGCCGACGGCAACTCGAGAGGGGGCAATCAGCCCCAGCATTTT
J gene: TRBJ2-3; V gene: TRBV5-1; D gene: TRBD2; clone size: many; CDR3 protein: CASSLVAGASDTQYF; CDR3 DNA: TGCGCCAGCAGCTTGGTAGCGGGAGCGTCAGATACGCAGTATTTT
J gene: TRBJ2-3; V gene: TRBV10-3; D gene: TRBD2; clone size: many; CDR3 protein: CAISDKTLSGGPDTQYF; CDR3 DNA: TGTGCCATCAGCGATAAGACCTTGTCGGGAGGGCCAGATACGCAGTATTTT
J gene: TRBJ2-5; V gene: TRBV28; D gene: .; clone size: .; CDR3 protein: CASSLIQETQYF; CDR3 DNA: TGTGCCAGCAGTTTAATCCAAGAGACCCAGTACTTC
J gene: TRBJ2-1; V gene: TRBV5-1; D gene: TRBD2; clone size: many; CDR3 protein: CASSLGLADNEQFF; CDR3 DNA: TGCGCCAGCAGCTTGGGACTAGCGGACAATGAGCAGTTCTTC
J gene: TRBJ2-7; V gene: TRBV5-1; D gene: .; clone size: many; CDR3 protein: CASSPLPGVTGEQYF; CDR3 DNA: TGCGCCAGCAGCCCGTTACCGGGGGTAACTGGAGAGCAGTACTTC